Sequencing of this T cell receptor beta chain was carried out in a study of blood T cell repertoires in COVID-19. As for the study in general: Acute and convalescent COVID-19 samples came from the United States, Italy and Spain. Sources were T cells, B-cell-depleted T cells, or PBMCs; the material itself was cDNA or gDNA.

CDR1 and CDR2 (germline): SEHNR, FQNEAQ (reference sequence). CDR3 size: 15 residues. V shed 5 bases, J shed 8 bases, and the junction held 6 bases outside the gene matches. Per the original data handling: The assay estimated nucleated cells by amplifying reference gene primers. The table came from immunoSEQ multiplex PCR; TCRdb's copy has only in-frame clones and leaves some out. V, J and clone size were drawn from that table, and D and trimming were deduced from the DNA. This table has 100,000 to 130,000 clones, over 80% appearing once. The gene calls are TRBV7-9 and TRBJ1-6; TRBD1 matches 10 bases. The receptor comes from a woman under 40 with acute or convalescent COVID-19. Sequencing input: peripheral blood. The CDR3 sequence is CASSRGQGVDSPLHF. CDR3 in DNA: TGTGCCAGCAGCCGTGGACAGGGGGTCGATTCACCCCTCCACTTT.